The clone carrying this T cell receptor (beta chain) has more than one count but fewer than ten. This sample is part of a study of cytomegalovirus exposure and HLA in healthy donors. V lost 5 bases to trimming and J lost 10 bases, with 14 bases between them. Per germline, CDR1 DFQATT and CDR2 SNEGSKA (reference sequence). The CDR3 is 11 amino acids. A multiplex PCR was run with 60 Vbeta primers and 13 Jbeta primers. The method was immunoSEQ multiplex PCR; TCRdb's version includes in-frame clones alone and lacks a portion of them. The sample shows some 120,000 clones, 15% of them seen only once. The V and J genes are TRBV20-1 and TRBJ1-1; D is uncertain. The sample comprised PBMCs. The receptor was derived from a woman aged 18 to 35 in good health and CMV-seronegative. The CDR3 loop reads CSAPSGVVAFF. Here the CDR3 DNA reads TGCAGTGCTCCCTCCGGGGTGGTAGCTTTCTTT.